This TCR beta chain came from a study of immune evolution from preneoplasia to lung adenocarcinoma. Study summary: HLA loss of heterozygosity: 7% AIS, about 14% MIA, over 25% ADC, none AAH.

Worth noting for this clone: Its antigen is unidentified.

Study conclusions and caveats: From normal lung to invasive adenocarcinoma, top clone frequencies appeared to decrease. Normal lung had highest clonality; later lesions appeared denser, more diverse.

Clones were sequenced by immunoSEQ multiplex PCR, and TCRdb holds only the in-frame ones, with some missing. The sample lists several thousand clones; around four fifths were seen once. H&E slides confirmed each diagnosis, reviewed by two pathologists independently. This sequence originates from a donor of 70 years or more with lung adenocarcinoma. The material sequenced was FFPE lung adenocarcinoma in situ tissue.

CDR3 protein: CASRSHRGSDEAFF. In nucleotides, the CDR3 is TGTGCCAGCAGATCACACAGGGGTTCGGATGAAGCTTTCTTT. The chain joins TRBV7-2 to TRBJ1-1; the match to TRBD1 covers 7 bases. The CDR3 covers 14 residues. Germline lookup yields CDR1 SGHTA and CDR2 FQGNSA. With V trimmed by 6 bases and J by 7 bases, 11 bases remained unmatched.